This T cell receptor (beta chain) emerged from a study of shared clonotypes between healthy human individuals. Study in general: Researchers assigned three CD4 naive, three CD4 memory, two CD8 naive and one CD8 memory plate to each donor.

The V and J ends lost 0 bases and 14 bases respectively, with 8 bases between them. The CDR3 is 12 amino acids. The germline CDR1 and CDR2 sequences are ENHRY and SYGVKD. The donors were all Caucasian adults (living in Nashville, Tennessee). The method was immunoSEQ multiplex PCR; TCRdb's version includes in-frame clones alone and lacks a portion of them. There are 2 million to 2.5 million clones in the sample; around 95% occur only once, and around 0.13% lies in the top ten. Specimen: naive CD4+ T cells sorted from blood. Subset specified: CD45RA+ positively selected. The chain carries TRBV10-3 and TRBJ1-6; D is uncertain. The sequence derives from a man younger than 30 in good health. In DNA, the CDR3 is TGTGCCATCAGTGAGTCTGGGCTCACCCTCCACTTT. Residues: CAISESGLTLHF.